A selection of T cell receptor beta chains follows, all from one sample in a study of blood T cell repertoires in COVID-19. Libraries were prepared by immunoSEQ multiplex PCR; TCRdb keeps only in-frame clonotypes and omits some of them. The repertoire includes around 250,000 clones, nearly 90% of them detected once, and approximately 2.1% sits in the top ten. Sequencing input: peripheral blood. These TCRs come from a woman aged 55 to 70 with COVID-19, enrolled during active disease. CDR3s include the opening cysteine and the closing phenylalanine or tryptophan. The order of the fields is V gene, J gene, clone size, D gene, CDR3 DNA, CDR3 protein. D genes are given only for firm matches. Some rows mark clone size as missing; the rest say once, few, many or name a class of expanded clone.

>TRBV9|TRBJ1-1|-|-
TGTGCCAGCAGCGCAGGATCGAGATACACTGAAGCTTTCTTT
CASSAGSRYTEAFF
>TRBV19|TRBJ2-7|-|TRBD1
TGTGCCAGTAGTATACGGGACAGGGGTTCTGGGGTGTACTTC
CASSIRDRGSGVYF
>TRBV3-1/TRBV3-2|TRBJ1-3|-|-
TGTGCCAGCAGCCTCGGACAGAACTCTGGAAACACCATATATTTT
CASSLGQNSGNTIYF
>TRBV19|TRBJ2-6|-|-
TGTGCCAGTAGTAGGGACTTCAGCTCTGGGGCCAACGTCCTGACTTTC
CASSRDFSSGANVLTF
>TRBV11-2|TRBJ1-2|-|-
TGTGCCAGCAGCTTAGAGGCCGGGAGCCCTGGCTACACCTTC
CASSLEAGSPGYTF
>TRBV9|TRBJ1-1|few|TRBD1
TGTGCCAGCAGCGTATCACAGGGGGGATCCACGAACACTGAAGCTTTCTTT
CASSVSQGGSTNTEAFF
>TRBV5-6|TRBJ2-2|-|-
TGTGCCAGCAGCGCAGGGGACCCGAACACCGGGGAGCTGTTTTTT
CASSAGDPNTGELFF
>TRBV4-2|TRBJ2-3|-|TRBD2
TGTGCCAGCAGCCAAGAGGCGAACGGGGGGGCGGCAGATACGCAGTATTTT
CASSQEANGGAADTQYF
>TRBV7-8|TRBJ1-5|-|-
TGTGCCAGCAGCTTAACCCGACAGGACGATAGCAATCAGCCCCAGCATTTT
CASSLTRQDDSNQPQHF
>TRBV10-3|TRBJ2-2|-|TRBD1
TGTGCCATCAGTGGAGGAGTCCGACAGGGGTACACCGGGGAGCTGTTTTTT
CAISGGVRQGYTGELFF
>TRBV29-1|TRBJ2-1|-|-
TGCAGCGTTGGCAGGGTGCCCTACAATGAGCAGTTCTTC
CSVGRVPYNEQFF
>TRBV19|TRBJ2-2|-|TRBD1
TGTGCCAGTACCGGGACAGGTAACACCGGGGAGCTGTTTTTT
CASTGTGNTGELFF
>TRBV10-1|TRBJ2-7|-|-
TGCGCCAGCACTAACTCCTACGAGCAGTACTTC
CASTNSYEQYF
>TRBV7-2|TRBJ1-4|-|TRBD1
TGTGCCAGCAGCCAGGGGGCCACTAATGAAAAACTGTTTTTT
CASSQGATNEKLFF
>TRBV5-4|TRBJ1-5|-|-
TGTGCCAGCAGCTTTGGAGGGAATAGCAATCAGCCCCAGCATTTT
CASSFGGNSNQPQHF
>TRBV27|TRBJ1-2|-|-
TGTGCCAGCAGTCCCCATTCGGCTAACTATGGCTACACCTTC
CASSPHSANYGYTF
>TRBV5-8|TRBJ1-2|-|TRBD1
TGTGCCAGCAGCAAGCGACAGGGGGCGATCGGCTACACCTTC
CASSKRQGAIGYTF
>TRBV12-3/TRBV12-4|TRBJ1-4|-|-
TGTGCCAGCACCCTTATCGGGAGTGAAAAACTGTTTTTT
CASTLIGSEKLFF
>TRBV7-9|TRBJ2-4|-|-
TGTGCCAGCAGCCCTGAGGGTGGCGCCCTAAACATTCAGTACTTC
CASSPEGGALNIQYF
>TRBV19|TRBJ2-7|-|-
TGTGCCAGTAGTATTGGTCAGGGTAACACCTACGAGCAGTACTTC
CASSIGQGNTYEQYF
>TRBV14|TRBJ1-1|-|-
TGTGCCAGCAGCCAAGATAGTAGGTGGGGGGGAACTGAAGCTTTCTTT
CASSQDSRWGGTEAFF
>TRBV6-1|TRBJ1-6|-|-
TGTGCCAGCAGTGCCAGCGGTCTAACATACTATAATTCACCCCTCCACTTT
CASSASGLTYYNSPLHF
>TRBV28|TRBJ1-1|-|-
TGTGCCAGCAGTTGGGAGACTGAAGCTTTCTTT
CASSWETEAFF
>TRBV5-6|TRBJ1-6|-|-
TGTGCCAGCAGCTTGTTGTTCGGGGAAGGTTCACCCCTCCACTTT
CASSLLFGEGSPLHF
>TRBV15|TRBJ2-1|once|-
TGTGCCGCCCAACGGAGGTCTAATTACAATGAGCAGTTCTTC
CAAQRRSNYNEQFF
>TRBV19|TRBJ2-2|-|TRBD1
TGTGCCAGTACGACCGGGACAGACTTCACCGGGGAGCTGTTTTTT
CASTTGTDFTGELFF
>TRBV3-1/TRBV3-2|TRBJ1-5|-|TRBD1
TGTGCCAGCAGCCAAGGGGACAGGGGGCGCGGATCCGGCCCCCAGCATTTT
CASSQGDRGRGSGPQHF
>TRBV5-1|TRBJ1-2|once|TRBD1
TGCGCCAGCAGCCTCAACCAGGGGGCCTATGGCTACACCTTC
CASSLNQGAYGYTF
>TRBV9|TRBJ2-3|-|TRBD2
TGTGCCAGCAGGGCAGCGGGGACTAGCACAGATACGCAGTATTTT
CASRAAGTSTDTQYF
>TRBV19|TRBJ1-3|-|-
TGTGCCAGTAGCTTAGGGGGCTCTGGAAACACCATATATTTT
CASSLGGSGNTIYF
>TRBV20-1|TRBJ1-4|-|-
TGCAGTGCTAGAGGGACAGTTGAACTGTTTTTT
CSARGTVELFF